This T cell receptor beta chain was captured by sequencing in a study of blood T cells in healthy people across ages. This clonotype was seen a single time. Antigen: not known. Study results and limitations: Estimates of total diversity, which came from one million sequenced T cells, were considered to be underestimates. There was no known CMV status for donors, so expanded clonotype changes were possibly confounded. Donors of long life had a larger count of naive CD4+ cells and greater diversity than aged donors. Naive and antigen-experienced cells could not be conclusively compared, given unsorted PBMCs.

With a J-beta primer mix and a sample-barcoded 5' primer, a second PCR ran 7 to 11 cycles. TCRdb used MiXCR to reprocess the 5' RACE reads, holding one entry per CDR3 protein. Among 1.4 million to 1.5 million distinct CDR3 sequences, 35% to 45% were seen once, and the ten largest hold 7% to 9.5%. The CDR3 is 15 residues long. CDR1 SGHAT and CDR2 FQNNGV come from the germline V gene. V lost 0 bases and J 4 bases, leaving 12 bases between the germline ends. This chain uses TRBV11-2 with TRBJ1-2; the D is unclear. The receptor was derived from a young woman in good health. The sample taken for sequencing was blood. CDR3 nucleotides: TGTGCCAGCAGCTTAGAGGCACAACCGTCCTATGGCTACACCTTC. Translation: CASSLEAQPSYGYTF.